Following are 19 T cell receptor beta chains from one sample sequenced in a study of blood T cell repertoires in COVID-19. Here immunoSEQ multiplex PCR was the method, and the copy in TCRdb shows in-frame clones only, minus some. The data contain 110,000 to 150,000 clones, around 87% of them singletons. Source material: peripheral blood. The receptor set was obtained from a human donor in a cohort sampled during active COVID-19.

This clone occurred once. The rearrangement uses TRBV7-9 and TRBJ2-7; D may be TRBD1 (5 bases). Germline V lookup: CDR1 SEHNR, CDR2 FQNEAQ (reference sequence). V shed 0 bases and J shed 1 base, with 10 bases lying between them. The CDR3 is 15 amino acids. The CDR3 loop reads CASSLAQGGSYEQYF. The CDR3 nucleotides read TGTGCCAGCAGCTTAGCTCAGGGTGGATCCTACGAGCAGTACTTC.

CDR3 DNA sequence: TGTGCCAGTAGTATACTTGGGCAGAGCAATCAGCCCCAGCATTTT. Protein: CASSILGQSNQPQHF. This chain joins TRBV19 and TRBJ1-5; D is uncertain. The length of the CDR3 is 15 residues. Trimming cost V 2 bases and J 1 base, with 9 bases left between them. The V gene's germline CDR1 is LNHDA and CDR2 SQIVND (reference sequence).

The chain recombines TRBV4-1 with TRBJ1-2; 11 bases are a match to TRBD1. Trimming took 5 bases from V and 7 from J; bases not matched to a gene: 6. This CDR3 has 14 residues. Germline V lookup: CDR1 MGHRA, CDR2 YSYEKL. CDR3 amino acids: CASSLGQGDSGYTF. CDR3 sequence (DNA): TGCGCCAGCAGCTTGGGACAGGGGGACTCTGGCTACACCTTC.

CDR3 protein: CASSQGEYYGYTF. The CDR3 DNA sequence: TGCGCCAGCAGCCAAGGGGAGTACTATGGCTACACCTTC. V is TRBV4-1 and J is TRBJ1-2, with D uncertain. This CDR3 spans 13 amino acids. The V end lost 1 base, the J end lost 3 bases, and 6 bases lay between the germline ends. The V gene's germline CDR1 is MGHRA and CDR2 YSYEKL.

J is TRBJ1-2 and V is TRBV6-5, with no clear D. Germline assignment: CDR1 MNHEY and CDR2 SVGAGI. The V end lost 6 bases, the J end lost 0 bases, and 8 bases lay between the germline ends. The CDR3 has 13 amino acids. In nucleotides, the CDR3 is TGTGCCAGCAGGTCAACGGCTAACTATGGCTACACCTTC. Translation: CASRSTANYGYTF.

The chain is built from TRBV5-6 and TRBJ2-5, with TRBD1 identical over 9 bases. Germline V gives CDR1 SGHDT, CDR2 YYEEEE. Unmatched junction bases numbered 13, after V lost 2 bases and J lost 2 bases. The CDR3 loop spans 18 amino acids. The CDR3 spells CASSFGTGLENFQETQYF. CDR3 sequence (DNA): TGTGCCAGCAGCTTCGGGACAGGGTTGGAAAACTTTCAAGAGACCCAGTACTTC.

V and J are TRBV7-3 and TRBJ2-1; 7 positions agree with TRBD1. The CDR3 totals 15 residues. Per germline, CDR1 SGHTA and CDR2 FQGTGA. The V gene end was trimmed by 2 bases and the J gene end by 8 bases; junction bases not matched to a gene: 9. As DNA, the CDR3 is TGTGCCAGCAGCTTACAAACAGGGGTAAGCGATGAGCAGTTCTTC. Amino acids: CASSLQTGVSDEQFF.

The gene calls are TRBV18 and TRBJ2-1, with 9 bases matching TRBD1. The CDR3 runs to 15 residues. CDR1 is KGHSH, CDR2 LQKENI, per germline. Trimming removed 3 bases from V and 7 bases from J; junction bases left unmatched: 7. Here the CDR3 DNA reads TGTGCCAGCTCACCGAGGGACAGGGAAGCTAATGAGCAGTTCTTC. Its protein is CASSPRDREANEQFF.

The chain employs TRBV19 and TRBJ2-7, with TRBD2 matching 9 bases. Losses at the gene ends were 10 bases for V and 3 bases for J; bases not matched to a gene: 13. Germline lookup yields CDR1 LNHDA and CDR2 SQIVND (reference sequence). The length of the CDR3 is 15 residues. Here the CDR3 DNA reads TGTGCCACCCGGCGGCTTAGCGGGAGTAACTACGAGCAGTACTTC. Translating it yields CATRRLSGSNYEQYF.

The chain combines TRBV15 with TRBJ1-1; possibly TRBD1 for D (5 bases). Germline V lookup: CDR1 LNHNV, CDR2 YYDKDF (reference sequence). With 1 base removed from V and 3 bases from J, the gap between germline ends came to 12 bases. The CDR3 covers 15 residues. The CDR3 sequence is CATSRGSGLDTEAFF. CDR3 in DNA: TGTGCCACCAGCAGAGGATCAGGGTTGGACACTGAAGCTTTCTTT.

The chain recombines TRBV5-4 with TRBJ1-2, with 7 bases matching TRBD1. V shed 4 bases and J 3 bases; nucleotides not matched to a gene: 6. CDR1 and CDR2 (germline): SGHNT, YYREEE (reference sequence). This CDR3 is 14 amino acids long. CDR3 sequence: CASSPTGEHYGYTF. As DNA, the CDR3 is TGTGCCAGCAGCCCTACAGGGGAGCACTATGGCTACACCTTC.

The J gene is TRBJ1-3, the V gene TRBV10-3; D is unresolved. The CDR3 extends over 12 amino acids. CDR1 ENHRY and CDR2 SYGVKD come from the germline V gene. The germline V and J ends were trimmed by 10 bases and 0 bases, with 7 bases remaining between them. The CDR3 DNA is TGTGCCACCGTTAGCTCTGGAAACACCATATATTTT. Translating it yields CATVSSGNTIYF.

The rearrangement links TRBV28 to TRBJ2-7; D unclear. From germline, CDR1 is MDHEN and CDR2 SYDVKM. Trimming removed 4 bases from V and 3 bases from J, with 10 bases in between. CDR3 length: 13 amino acids. CDR3 residues: CASSSSTLYEQYF. The CDR3 DNA follows: TGTGCCAGCAGTTCTTCAACTCTCTACGAGCAGTACTTC.

This clone was counted between two and nine times. The rearrangement joins TRBV6-5 to TRBJ2-7; D is unclear. Trimming cost V 8 bases and J 3 bases, with 17 bases left between them. CDR1 is MNHEY and CDR2 is SVGAGI in the germline V gene. This CDR3 is built from 14 residues. CDR3 residues: CASVRLCRVYEQYF. Written as DNA, the CDR3 is TGTGCCAGCGTCCGATTGTGTCGCGTCTACGAGCAGTACTTC.

This clone was counted a few times. The rearrangement uses TRBV14 and TRBJ2-1, with 11 bases lining up with TRBD2. Trimming removed 9 bases from V and 3 bases from J; junction bases left unmatched: 4. The CDR3 is made up of 14 amino acids. Germline V gives CDR1 SGHDN, CDR2 FVKESK. CDR3 region: CASQLAGVYNEQFF. The CDR3 DNA sequence: TGTGCCAGTCAACTAGCGGGAGTCTACAATGAGCAGTTCTTC.

In this sample, this clone turned up once. V gene TRBV29-1 combines with J gene TRBJ1-1; 7 positions match TRBD1. The junction had 9 bases not matched to a gene; V was cut back by 5 bases and J by 6 bases. The CDR3 runs to 13 residues. Looked up from germline, CDR1 is SQVTM and CDR2 is ANQGSEA. The CDR3 region is CSVFGTVGAEAFF. The CDR3 nucleotides read TGCAGCGTTTTTGGGACAGTTGGGGCTGAAGCTTTCTTT.

This clone turned up a few times. The J gene is TRBJ2-3, the V gene TRBV7-9; 9 positions match TRBD2. Germline V lookup: CDR1 SEHNR, CDR2 FQNEAQ (reference sequence). This CDR3 has 17 residues. The V gene end was trimmed by 5 bases and the J gene end by 3 bases; junction bases not matched to a gene: 12. The CDR3 region is CASSPGDSGRATDTQYF. For the CDR3, the DNA is TGTGCCAGCAGCCCGGGGGATAGCGGGAGAGCGACAGATACGCAGTATTTT.

V and J are TRBV5-8 and TRBJ1-2; TRBD1 is a possible D gene (6 bases). The V end lost 0 bases, the J end lost 3 bases, and 6 bases lay between the germline ends. This CDR3 region has 13 residues. The germline V gene has CDR1 SGHTS and CDR2 YDEGEE. The CDR3 spells CASSLDRDYGYTF. The DNA for the CDR3 is TGTGCCAGCAGCTTGGACAGGGACTATGGCTACACCTTC.

The count of this clone is one. This sequence joins TRBV3-1 (or the pseudogene TRBV3-2) and TRBJ2-6, with TRBD1 as a possible D gene (5 bases). With 1 base removed from V and 12 bases from J, the gap between germline ends came to 7 bases. CDR1 is LGHDT and CDR2 is YNNKEL in the germline V gene (reference sequence). The CDR3 totals 12 residues. The CDR3 region is CASSQARVVLTF. The CDR3 nucleotides are TGTGCCAGCAGCCAAGCCAGGGTCGTCCTGACTTTC.